The clone carrying this TCR beta chain turned up a few times. No antigen is known for it. For TCR beta, libraries came from iRepertoire HTBI primers and Arm-PCR of CDR3 regions. One entry per CDR3 protein, called by TCRdb with MiXCR from the multiplex PCR reads. The sample includes under 500,000 distinct CDR3 sequences, around 21% of them seen just once. Trimming removed 7 bases at V and 4 bases at J, with 9 bases between. Germline V gene lookup returns CDR1 KGHDR and CDR2 SFDVKD. This CDR3 is 12 amino acids long. The sample originates from a study of regulatory T cells in long-lasting Graves disease. Across the whole study: Patients with persistent Graves' disease had over 5 years of antithyroid drugs and persistent TSH receptor antibodies.

Whole-study findings and limits: Small sample size may have lowered accuracy.

Time point meaning: persistent/refractory GD, antithyroid drugs over 5 years with positive TRAb. PBMCs were the source of the RNA used for TCR sequencing. Sequencing was performed on peripheral blood mononuclear cells (PBMCs), taken when the disease was refractory, from a patient treated with antithyroid drugs. This chain joins TRBV24-1 and TRBJ1-1; D ambiguous. This clonotype was sampled from a female donor with Graves disease. The CDR3 DNA reads TGTGCCACCAGGGGCCTAAGCACTGAAGCTTTCTTT. It encodes CATRGLSTEAFF.